These 8 T cell receptor beta chains were all obtained from the same sample, sequenced in a study of cytomegalovirus exposure and HLA in healthy donors. The repertoire was sequenced with immunoSEQ multiplex PCR; TCRdb's copy has only in-frame clones and lacks some. Among 200,000 to 250,000 clones listed, approximately 87% were seen once. Material for sequencing was PBMCs. The receptors were sampled from a woman in her late teens or twenties in good health and CMV-seronegative.

The genes are TRBV27 and TRBJ1-6; D is perhaps TRBD1 (5 bases). The CDR3 totals 15 residues. Trimming removed 3 bases at V and 5 bases at J, with 11 bases between. CDR1 is MNHEY, CDR2 SMNVEV, per germline (reference sequence). CDR3 in amino acids: CASSFQGGNNSPLHF. The CDR3 DNA follows: TGTGCCAGCAGTTTTCAGGGTGGAAATAATTCACCCCTCCACTTT.

In this sample, this clone turned up once. V usage is TRBV28 and J usage is TRBJ2-5; TRBD2 matches 9 bases. The CDR3 is made up of 15 amino acids. After removal of 5 bases from V and 5 bases from J, the junction contained 9 bases not matched to a gene. Germline V CDR1 and CDR2: MDHEN, SYDVKM. In DNA form, the CDR3 reads TGTGCCAGCAGTCGGAGCGGGGGGTTTAAGGAGACCCAGTACTTC. Its translation is CASSRSGGFKETQYF.

This clone was found once. The V and J genes are TRBV28 and TRBJ2-3, with TRBD2 identical over 8 bases. The ends lost 6 bases at V and 5 bases at J; junction bases unmatched: 16. The CDR3 runs to 17 residues. CDR1 MDHEN and CDR2 SYDVKM come from the germline V gene. CDR3 protein: CASSDLALAGGLDTQYF. The DNA of the CDR3 is TGTGCCAGCAGCGACCTTGCTCTCGCGGGAGGTTTAGATACGCAGTATTTT.

The genes are TRBV7-2 and TRBJ2-7; D possibly corresponds to TRBD2 (6 bases). V was trimmed by 5 bases and J by 4 bases, leaving 15 bases between them. Germline loops: CDR1 SGHTA, CDR2 FQGNSA. The CDR3 is 14 residues long. The CDR3 sequence is CASSQRLGGYEQYF. The CDR3 nucleotides are TGTGCCAGCAGCCAACGACTAGGCGGGTACGAGCAGTACTTC.

The V and J genes are TRBV10-1 and TRBJ2-7; unclear D gene. Trimming removed 2 bases from V and 7 bases from J, with 12 bases in between. The CDR3 covers 13 residues. Per the germline V gene, CDR1 is WNHNN and CDR2 is SYGVQD (reference sequence). The CDR3 region is CASSEGGPWEQYF. The CDR3 nucleotides read TGCGCCAGCAGTGAGGGTGGGCCGTGGGAGCAGTACTTC.

The CDR3 sequence is CASSPWTGATSNYGYTF. In DNA form, the CDR3 reads TGTGCCAGCAGCCCCTGGACAGGGGCGACTTCTAACTATGGCTACACCTTC. The chain couples TRBV14 to TRBJ1-2; 9 bases agree with TRBD1. Germline trimming cut 4 bases from V and 0 bases from J; bases unmatched to any gene: 9. The CDR3 runs to 17 residues. The germline V gene encodes CDR1 SGHDN and CDR2 FVKESK.

This chain links TRBV4-1 with TRBJ2-1, with TRBD1 identical over 7 bases. Germline loops: CDR1 MGHRA, CDR2 YSYEKL. V was clipped by 2 bases and J by 4 bases; unmatched bases: 8. This CDR3 spans 16 amino acids. CDR3 loop: CASSQIQGSSYNEQFF. The CDR3 nucleotides are TGCGCCAGCAGCCAAATACAGGGGTCGTCATACAATGAGCAGTTCTTC.

The chain combines TRBV19 with TRBJ2-7; D might be TRBD1 (6 bases). The CDR3 totals 14 residues. Trimming took off 1 base at V and 2 bases at J, with 9 bases between the two ends. Germline-derived CDR1 and CDR2 are LNHDA and SQIVND (reference sequence). CDR3 region: CASSIGEGAYEQYF. The DNA of the CDR3 is TGTGCCAGTAGTATAGGTGAGGGGGCCTACGAGCAGTACTTC.